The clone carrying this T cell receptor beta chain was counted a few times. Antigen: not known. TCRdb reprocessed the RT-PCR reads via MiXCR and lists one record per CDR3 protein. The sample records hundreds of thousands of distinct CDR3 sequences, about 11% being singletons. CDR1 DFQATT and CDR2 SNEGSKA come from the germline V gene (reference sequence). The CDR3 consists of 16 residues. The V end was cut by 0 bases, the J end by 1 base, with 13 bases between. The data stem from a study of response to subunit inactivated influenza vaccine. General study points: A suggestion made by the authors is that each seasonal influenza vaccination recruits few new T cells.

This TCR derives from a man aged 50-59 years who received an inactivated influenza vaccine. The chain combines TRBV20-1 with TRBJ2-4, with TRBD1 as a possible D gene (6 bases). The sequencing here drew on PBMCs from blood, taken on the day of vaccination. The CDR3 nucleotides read TGCAGTGCTAGAGAATCTGACAGGTCTGCCAAAAACATTCAGTACTTC. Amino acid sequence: CSARESDRSAKNIQYF.